What follows are 26 T cell receptor beta chains derived from one specimen sequenced in a study of blood T cell repertoires in COVID-19. The repertoire was sequenced with immunoSEQ multiplex PCR; TCRdb's copy has only in-frame clones and lacks some. The sample has about 210,000 clones, about 84% seen once. Sequencing used PBMCs or T cells enriched from blood (not recorded which). The source is a man younger than 40 with acute COVID-19.

The chain carries TRBV3-1 (or the pseudogene TRBV3-2) and TRBJ1-4; the D is unclear. Germline V lookup: CDR1 LGHDT, CDR2 YNNKEL (reference sequence). The ends were cut back, 0 bases at V and 14 bases at J, with 16 bases in the middle. This CDR3 is built from 14 residues. This CDR3 is CASSQDRDGRLLFF. CDR3 DNA sequence: TGTGCCAGCAGCCAAGATCGTGACGGCAGGCTGCTGTTTTTT.

The chain combines TRBV14 with TRBJ1-6, with D perhaps matching TRBD1 (5 bases). The V and J ends lost 0 bases and 10 bases respectively, with 13 bases between them. CDR3 length equals 15 residues. Germline V lookup: CDR1 SGHDN, CDR2 FVKESK. The DNA for the CDR3 is TGTGCCAGCAGCCAAGATCAAGGGGTTAGGTCACCCCTCCACTTT. Its translation is CASSQDQGVRSPLHF. The full variable domain, rest sourced from reference TRBV14 and TRBJ1-6, is EAGVTQFPSHSVIEKGQTVTLRCDPISGHDNLYWYRRVMGKEIKFLLHFVKESKQDESGMPNNRFLAERTGGTYSTLKVQPAELEDSGVYFCASSQDQGVRSPLHFGNGTRLTVT.

V is TRBV5-1 and J is TRBJ1-1; D is uncertain. The ends were cut back, 1 base at V and 2 bases at J, with 3 bases in the middle. This CDR3 is built from 12 residues. Germline V lookup: CDR1 SGHRS, CDR2 YFSETQ. The CDR3, as DNA: TGCGCCAGCAGCTTGACAAACACTGAAGCTTTCTTT. This encodes CASSLTNTEAFF.

V and J are TRBV11-2 and TRBJ2-3; 8 bases fit TRBD2. V was pared by 2 bases and J by 2 bases, with 3 bases of the junction left unmatched. CDR1 is SGHAT, CDR2 FQNNGV, per germline. CDR3 length: 15 amino acids. The CDR3 nucleotides are TGTGCCAGCAGCTTATTCGGGGGGGCCACAGATACGCAGTATTTT. Protein: CASSLFGGATDTQYF. Based on the CDR3 plus reference TRBV11-2 and TRBJ2-3, the full variable domain is EAGVAQSPRYKIIEKRQSVAFWCNPISGHATLYWYQQILGQGPKLLIQFQNNGVVDDSQLPKDRFSAERLKGVDSTLKIQPAKLEDSAVYLCASSLFGGATDTQYFGPGTRLTVL.

V gene TRBV5-1 combines with J gene TRBJ1-1; 7 positions agree with TRBD1. The junction had 11 bases not matched to a gene; V was cut back by 3 bases and J by 3 bases. Germline assignment: CDR1 SGHRS and CDR2 YFSETQ. The CDR3 runs to 16 residues. The CDR3: CASSSGQQGWYTEAFF. In DNA form, the CDR3 reads TGCGCCAGCAGCTCGGGACAGCAGGGATGGTACACTGAAGCTTTCTTT.

The chain employs TRBV5-4 and TRBJ2-7, with D perhaps TRBD2 (6 bases). The CDR3 totals 15 residues. Germline assignment: CDR1 SGHNT and CDR2 YYREEE (reference sequence). Deletions cut 3 bases from V and 3 bases from J, with 16 bases between. CDR3 bases: TGTGCCAGCAGCTGGGAGGTGGGGGGAGGCTACGAGCAGTACTTC. Translating it yields CASSWEVGGGYEQYF.

A few counts support this clone. The chain employs TRBV3-1 (or the pseudogene TRBV3-2) and TRBJ1-6; D unclear. CDR1 is LGHDT and CDR2 is YNNKEL in the germline V gene (reference sequence). V was shortened by 7 bases and J by 3 bases, with 13 bases between the two germline ends. The CDR3 has 15 amino acids. The CDR3 region is CASTLGLSYNSPLHF. The CDR3 nucleotides are TGTGCCAGCACCCTCGGTCTGAGCTATAATTCACCCCTCCACTTT.

This sequence joins TRBV25-1 and TRBJ1-3; no definite D call. Trimming pared 1 base from V and 0 bases from J, leaving 10 bases between. The CDR3 covers 16 residues. Per germline, CDR1 MGHDK and CDR2 SYGVNS. CDR3 nucleotide sequence: TGTGCCAGCAGTGAATTCCTAGAGGACTCTGGAAACACCATATATTTT. Translated, it gives CASSEFLEDSGNTIYF.

The rearrangement uses TRBV9 and TRBJ1-3; 8 bases align to TRBD1. V lost 0 bases to trimming and J lost 4 bases; unmatched junction nucleotides: 3. Germline values: CDR1 SGDLS, CDR2 YYNGEE. CDR3 length: 15 residues. The chain's CDR3 is CASSVARTGGNTIYF. DNA of the CDR3: TGTGCCAGCAGCGTAGCTAGGACAGGGGGAAACACCATATATTTT. The complete variable domain, with remaining parts taken from reference TRBV9 and TRBJ1-3, reads DSGVTQTPKHLITATGQRVTLRCSPRSGDLSVYWYQQSLDQGLQFLIQYYNGEERAKGNILERFSAQQFPDLHSELNLSSLELGDSALYFCASSVARTGGNTIYFGEGSWLTVV.

The chain employs TRBV5-1 and TRBJ2-7, with D unresolved. Trimming left V 0 bases short and J 2 bases short, with 9 bases between. The length of the CDR3 is 14 residues. Germline CDR1 reads SGHRS; CDR2 reads YFSETQ. This CDR3 is CASSLEHLPYEQYF. DNA for the CDR3: TGCGCCAGCAGCTTGGAACACCTGCCCTACGAGCAGTACTTC.

The CDR3 region is CVRSLARREQGRSSPQHF. The DNA for the CDR3 is TGTGTCAGAAGCTTAGCGAGAAGAGAACAGGGGCGATCATCACCCCAGCATTTT. J is TRBJ1-5 and V is TRBV7-5; the listed D gene, TRBD1, was not tested against the DNA. TRBV7-5 is a known pseudogene. The CDR3 runs 18 residues.

This chain uses TRBV6-5 with TRBJ1-2; a possible D gene is TRBD1 (5 bases). Deletions cut 10 bases from V and 6 bases from J, with 21 bases between. The germline gives CDR1 MNHEY, CDR2 SVGAGI. The CDR3 has 14 residues. CDR3 sequence: CATDPLRGKHGYTF. DNA of the CDR3: TGTGCCACCGACCCCCTCCGGGGGAAACATGGCTACACCTTC.

Points on this clone: One base separates it from a far larger clone, so it is likely a read error. The chain has TRBV4-2 and TRBJ2-1, with 11 bases that match TRBD2. Germline lookup yields CDR1 LGHNA and CDR2 YNFKEQ. J gave up 6 bases and V 1 base, and 2 bases lay outside the gene matches. The CDR3 runs 15 residues. DNA of the CDR3: TGTGCCAGCAGCCAAGGTAGCGGGGGGGCCAATGAGCAGTTCTTC. Protein product: CASSQGSGGANEQFF.

The chain joins TRBV10-3 to TRBJ2-7; D is possibly TRBD2 (6 bases). CDR1 and CDR2 from the germline V gene are ENHRY and SYGVKD. This CDR3 region has 14 residues. Trimming left V 8 bases short and J 4 bases short, with 18 bases between. The CDR3 DNA is TGTGCCATCGCCGGGGGTGTGGGGAAGTACGAGCAGTACTTC. Amino acid sequence: CAIAGGVGKYEQYF.

This chain joins TRBV27 and TRBJ2-1, with D tentatively TRBD2 (5 bases). The V end was cut by 7 bases, the J end by 6 bases, with 7 bases between. This CDR3 has 11 residues. Germline CDR1 and CDR2: MNHEY and SMNVEV (reference sequence). The CDR3 protein is CASTGFNEQFF. The DNA for the CDR3 is TGTGCCAGCACGGGGTTCAATGAGCAGTTCTTC.

The genes are TRBV21-1 and TRBJ2-2; TRBD1 is the table's D call, not checked against the DNA. TRBV21-1 is reported as a pseudogene. The CDR3 consists of 16 residues. CDR3 nucleotides: TGTGCCAGCAGCATGAGCGACAGGGGGAACACCGGGGAGCTGTTTTTT. This gives the protein CASSMSDRGNTGELFF.

The CDR3 nucleotides are TGTGCCAGCAGCTGGAGCGGGGGGCCCGGGGAGCTGTTTTTT. Residues: CASSWSGGPGELFF. J is TRBJ2-2 and V is TRBV5-4; 9 positions agree with TRBD2. Germline V lookup: CDR1 SGHNT, CDR2 YYREEE (reference sequence). V lost 3 bases to trimming and J lost 6 bases; unmatched junction nucleotides: 3. This CDR3 comprises 14 residues.

This clone was recorded once. The rearrangement uses TRBV11-1 and TRBJ2-2, with 9 bases lining up with TRBD1. The germline V gene has CDR1 SGHAT and CDR2 FQDESV (reference sequence). Losses at the gene ends were 5 bases for V and 5 bases for J; bases not matched to a gene: 9. This CDR3 is 16 amino acids long. The CDR3 DNA reads as TGTGCCAGCAGCCCCTCCGGGACAGGGAGAACCGGGGAGCTGTTTTTT. Protein sequence: CASSPSGTGRTGELFF.

This clone appeared a few times. V usage is TRBV6-5 and J usage is TRBJ2-4; TRBD1 is a possible D gene (6 bases). The CDR3 contains 12 residues. Per the germline V gene, CDR1 is MNHEY and CDR2 is SVGAGI. V was cut by 7 bases and J by 5 bases, with 9 bases left in between. The DNA for the CDR3 is TGTGCCAGCACAACAGGGCAAAACATTCAGTACTTC. The encoded protein is CASTTGQNIQYF.

The J gene is TRBJ1-2, the V gene TRBV19; 7 positions match TRBD1. Per germline, CDR1 LNHDA and CDR2 SQIVND (reference sequence). Trimming cost V 7 bases and J 2 bases; bases outside gene matches: 4. CDR3 length equals 13 residues. The CDR3: CASTDRANYGYTF. DNA of the CDR3: TGTGCCAGTACCGACAGGGCAAACTATGGCTACACCTTC. Combining the CDR3 with reference TRBV19 and TRBJ1-2 gives the whole variable domain DGGITQSPKYLFRKEGQNVTLSCEQNLNHDAMYWYRQDPGQGLRLIYYSQIVNDFQKGDIAEGYSVSREKKESFPLTVTSAQKNPTAFYLCASTDRANYGYTFGSGTRLTVV.

The chain couples TRBV2 to TRBJ2-5, with D perhaps matching TRBD1 (5 bases). The CDR3 is 13 residues long. V shed 8 bases and J shed 6 bases, with 16 bases lying between them. Germline-derived CDR1 and CDR2 are SNHLY and FYNNEI. Here the CDR3 reads CASGQGQGQTQYF. The CDR3 region has the DNA TGTGCCAGCGGCCAGGGCCAGGGCCAGACCCAGTACTTC.

This clone has a handful of counts. This rearrangement joins TRBV21-1 to TRBJ2-7; the table's D call, TRBD1, has no DNA check behind it. TRBV21-1 is described as a pseudogene. The CDR3 length is 12 residues. CDR3 DNA sequence: TGTGCCAGCAGCAAAGTGGGCAACGAGCAGTACTTC. It translates to CASSKVGNEQYF.

The CDR3 coding sequence is TGTGCCAGCAGTTACGCGGCGGGGGTCAATCAGCCCCAGCATTTT. It specifies CASSYAAGVNQPQHF. The chain joins TRBV6-5 to TRBJ1-5; D is perhaps TRBD1 (5 bases). The CDR3 is made up of 15 amino acids. Trimming removed 2 bases at V and 3 bases at J, with 11 bases between. Germline lookup yields CDR1 MNHEY and CDR2 SVGAGI.

This chain joins TRBV7-9 and TRBJ2-7; 10 bases map to TRBD1. V trimming: 5 bases; J trimming: 4 bases; junction bases outside the gene matches: 5. This CDR3 is built from 14 residues. CDR1 is SEHNR and CDR2 is FQNEAQ in the germline V gene (reference sequence). In DNA, the CDR3 is TGTGCCAGCAGCCGTCGGGACAGGGGTTACGAGCAGTACTTC. Amino acid sequence: CASSRRDRGYEQYF.

This chain uses TRBV5-4 with TRBJ1-2, with 9 bases aligning to TRBD1. From germline, CDR1 is SGHNT and CDR2 YYREEE (reference sequence). The CDR3 contains 14 residues. With 3 bases clipped from V and 7 bases from J, the junction kept 7 bases outside the gene matches. CDR3 sequence reads: CASSSQGAQGGYTF. The CDR3, as DNA: TGTGCCAGCAGCTCACAGGGGGCGCAAGGTGGCTACACCTTC.

The J gene is TRBJ1-3, the V gene TRBV30, with a tentative D call TRBD1 (5 bases). CDR1 and CDR2 from the germline V gene are GTSNPN and SVGIG (reference sequence). V shed 7 bases and J shed 1 base, with 8 bases lying between them. This CDR3 has 12 residues. The chain's CDR3 is CASQGSGNTIYF. The CDR3 region has the DNA TGTGCCTCTCAGGGATCTGGAAACACCATATATTTT.